Below, 21 T cell receptor beta chains from the same sample are listed, as sequenced in a study of Tregs in tolerant kidney transplant recipients. Method: immunoSEQ multiplex PCR; TCRdb's copy keeps in-frame clones and lacks some. The sample table includes roughly 48,000 clones. The sample consisted of CD4+ T cells from blood, taken before the transplant. The receptors originated from a human donor who received a combined kidney and bone marrow transplant.

To note about this clone: The sequence runs out 3 residues before the end of the CDR3; the remainder is reconstructed from the germline J gene. The V gene is TRBV2, the J gene TRBJ2-3; 7 bases are shared with TRBD2. The V segment lost 2 bases and the J segment 3 bases; nucleotides outside the gene matches: 8. This CDR3 spans 16 amino acids. Per the germline V gene, CDR1 is SNHLY and CDR2 is FYNNEI. Incomplete CDR3 DNA: TGTGCCAGCAGTGAAAGGGCGGGAGTGGGGACAGATACG. This translates into CASSERAGVGTDT. The full CDR3 protein reads CASSERAGVGTDTQYF.

For this clone: The read halts 3 residues ahead of the CDR3 end, with the missing end drawn from the germline J gene. This chain uses TRBV20-1 with TRBJ2-3; D gene ambiguous. This CDR3 spans 13 amino acids. CDR1 is DFQATT and CDR2 is SNEGSKA in the germline V gene (reference sequence). V lost 5 bases to trimming and J lost 2 bases, with 11 bases between them. CDR3 residues: CSALTASTDTQYF. The CDR3 bases that were read are TGCAGTGCTCTGACTGCCTCCACAGATACG.

Concerning this clone itself: The CDR3 end lies 3 residues beyond the end of the read and is filled in from the germline J gene. V gene TRBV13 combines with J gene TRBJ2-1, with TRBD2 matching 10 bases. This CDR3 is 18 amino acids long. V lost 0 bases and J lost 0; bases outside the gene matches: 5. Germline lookup yields CDR1 PRHDT and CDR2 FYEKMQ (reference sequence). CDR3 DNA, as far as it was read: TGTGCCAGCAGCTTAGGTAGCGGGAGGTTCTTCTCCTACAATGAG. Protein sequence: CASSLGSGRFFSYNE. The entire CDR3 is CASSLGSGRFFSYNEQFF.

Details on this clone: The read ends 3 residues before the CDR3 terminus; that terminus is restored from the germline J gene. The J gene is TRBJ2-7, the V gene TRBV20-1, with 8 bases matching TRBD1. CDR1 and CDR2 (germline): DFQATT, SNEGSKA (reference sequence). J was trimmed by 0 bases and V by 6 bases; bases with no gene match: 4. CDR3 length: 13 residues. The sequenced part of the CDR3 DNA is TGCAGTGCCCCGGACAGGGTCTCCTACGAG. Its translation is CSAPDRVSYE. The whole CDR3 protein is CSAPDRVSYEQYF.

As for this clone: The read halts 3 residues ahead of the CDR3 end, with the missing end drawn from the germline J gene. The rearrangement uses TRBV30 and TRBJ2-7; no definite D call. CDR1 is GTSNPN and CDR2 is SVGIG in the germline V gene (reference sequence). Between the trimmed V and J ends, which lost 2 bases and 4 bases, there was a span of 12 bases. The CDR3 runs 13 residues. CDR3 DNA, as far as it was read: TGTGCCTGGAGTCGCCCCCCGGGTTACGAG. It specifies CAWSRPPGYE. The complete CDR3 sequence is CAWSRPPGYEQYF.

The part of the CDR3 DNA that was read is TGTGCCTGGACGGGGACAGAACTTGAAAAA. Translated, it gives CAWTGTELEK. From start to end, the CDR3 is CAWTGTELEKLFF. The J gene is TRBJ1-4, the V gene TRBV30, with 7 bases identical to TRBD1. The read gets to within 3 residues of the CDR3 end, and the germline J gene fills in the rest. This CDR3 contains 13 residues. CDR1 is GTSNPN, CDR2 SVGIG, per germline (reference sequence). V trimming: 4 bases; J trimming: 7 bases; junction bases outside the gene matches: 6.

About this clone: The CDR3 end is not reached by the read, which stops 3 residues before it; the germline J gene fills it in. This rearrangement joins TRBV20-1 to TRBJ2-7; TRBD1 agrees at 9 bases. Germline CDR1 reads DFQATT; CDR2 reads SNEGSKA (reference sequence). This CDR3 is built from 13 residues. Trimming cost V 6 bases and J 2 bases; bases outside gene matches: 5. The CDR3 bases that were read are TGCAGTGCAAGAACAGGGGGCCCCTACGAG. It codes for CSARTGGPYE. The full CDR3 reads CSARTGGPYEQYF.

Regarding this clone: The CDR3 end falls 3 residues outside the read, so it is completed with the germline J gene. This chain uses TRBV5-1 with TRBJ2-7; TRBD2 agrees at 7 bases. There are 15 residues in the CDR3. Germline CDR1 SGHRS, CDR2 YFSETQ. Trimming cost V 0 bases and J 3 bases; bases outside gene matches: 6. The covered CDR3 bases are TGCGCCAGCAGCTTGGGGCTAGCGGAGAGCTACGAG. Amino acids: CASSLGLAESYE. In full, the CDR3 is CASSLGLAESYEQYF.

On this clone itself: The CDR3 is cut off 3 residues early in the read; its end comes from the germline J gene. This chain links TRBV10-3 with TRBJ1-4, with D hard to call. Germline CDR1 ENHRY, CDR2 SYGVKD. V lost 6 bases and J lost 5, with 13 bases in between. The CDR3 totals 14 residues. CDR3 DNA, as far as it was read: TGTGCCATCAGCGACACAGCAGTGAATGAAAAA. Translating gives CAISDTAVNEK. The complete CDR3 reads CAISDTAVNEKLFF.

Comments on this clone: The read falls 3 residues short of the CDR3 end, and the missing part is taken from the germline J gene. This rearrangement joins TRBV2 to TRBJ1-2; 8 bases align to TRBD1. The junction had 17 bases not matched to a gene; V was cut back by 5 bases and J by 3 bases. CDR3 length: 18 amino acids. Germline CDR1 SNHLY, CDR2 FYNNEI. The part of the CDR3 DNA that was read is TGTGCCAGCAGTTTCCCCCCCGCGAGGACAGGGCAGGACTATGGC. Translated: CASSFPPARTGQDYG. The whole CDR3 reads CASSFPPARTGQDYGYTF.

About this clone: The read is 3 residues too short to cover the CDR3 end, so that end is filled in from the germline J gene. The gene calls are TRBV7-2 and TRBJ2-1; TRBD1 aligns across 10 bases. J lost 9 bases, V lost 5 bases, and 10 bases had no gene match. Germline V lookup: CDR1 SGHTA, CDR2 FQGNSA. The length of the CDR3 is 15 residues. The CDR3 region is CASSITGTGESEQFF. The part of the CDR3 DNA that was read is TGTGCCAGCAGCATAACCGGGACAGGGGAAAGTGAG.

With respect to this clone: The sequenced fragment ends 3 residues before the CDR3 boundary, so the rest is inferred from the germline J gene. The chain employs TRBV30 and TRBJ2-2; 7 bases are a match to TRBD2. The germline CDR1 and CDR2 sequences are GTSNPN and SVGIG (reference sequence). The CDR3 is 14 residues long. V gave up 2 bases and J gave up 4 bases; unmatched junction bases: 4. The chain's CDR3 is CAWSPGGGTGELFF. CDR3 DNA (partial): TGTGCCTGGAGTCCCGGCGGGGGCACCGGGGAG.

With regard to this clone: The CDR3 end lies 3 residues beyond the end of the read and is filled in from the germline J gene. The rearrangement uses TRBV5-1 and TRBJ2-7, with a weak D call TRBD1 (7 bases). Germline values: CDR1 SGHRS, CDR2 YFSETQ. This CDR3 is 15 amino acids long. V was pared by 0 bases and J by 0 bases, with 10 bases between. CDR3: CASSLGGTASYEQYF. CDR3 bases read: TGCGCCAGCAGCTTGGGCGGGACAGCCTCCTACGAG.

A note on this clone: The DNA ends 3 residues before the CDR3 does, and the rest of the CDR3 is filled in from the germline J gene. V and J are TRBV19 and TRBJ2-7; D could derive from TRBD1 or TRBD2 (5 bases each). CDR3 length equals 14 residues. Trimming cost V 3 bases and J 2 bases, with 11 bases left between them. Germline V gene sequence: CDR1 LNHDA, CDR2 SQIVND (reference sequence). The CDR3 sequence is CASSMGEGTYEQYF. The CDR3 bases that were read are TGTGCCAGTAGTATGGGCGAGGGGACCTACGAG.

Turning to this clone: The read finishes 3 residues shy of the CDR3 end, and the germline J gene is used to complete it. The chain joins TRBV5-1 to TRBJ2-2, with 8 bases lining up with TRBD1. CDR1 is SGHRS, CDR2 YFSETQ, per germline. The CDR3 extends over 15 amino acids. J gave up 3 bases and V 4 bases, and 5 bases lay outside the gene matches. The sequenced part of the CDR3 DNA is TGCGCCAGCAGCGCCAGGGGGCGCGACACCGGGGAG. This sequence encodes CASSARGRDTGE. The CDR3 as a whole reads CASSARGRDTGELFF.

With respect to this clone: The read falls 3 residues short of the CDR3 end, and the missing part is taken from the germline J gene. V and J are TRBV5-1 and TRBJ2-2; 11 nucleotides line up with TRBD2. The CDR3 is 19 residues long. V was pared by 0 bases and J by 3 bases, with 10 bases of the junction left unmatched. Germline CDR1 and CDR2: SGHRS and YFSETQ. The CDR3 here is CASSLEPDPGLADTGELFF. CDR3 DNA (partial): TGCGCCAGCAGCTTGGAGCCCGACCCGGGACTAGCGGACACCGGGGAG.

With regard to this clone: The read is 3 residues too short to cover the CDR3 end, so that end is filled in from the germline J gene. The chain joins TRBV20-1 to TRBJ2-3; no firm D call. The length of the CDR3 is 11 residues. Germline V gene data show CDR1 as DFQATT and CDR2 as SNEGSKA (reference sequence). Trimming took off 5 bases at V and 2 bases at J, with 5 bases between the two ends. CDR3 in amino acids: CSAFHTDTQYF. The CDR3 bases that were read are TGCAGTGCTTTCCACACAGATACG.

In the case of this clone: The read finishes 3 residues shy of the CDR3 end, and the germline J gene is used to complete it. In the same sample, other DNA sequences code for this CDR3. This sequence joins TRBV7-3 and TRBJ1-2; D might be TRBD1 (6 bases). With 6 bases removed from V and 2 bases from J, the gap between germline ends came to 10 bases. This CDR3 comprises 13 residues. The germline V gene encodes CDR1 SGHTA and CDR2 FQGTGA. The CDR3 sequence: CASSPDRNYGYTF. CDR3 bases read: TGTGCCAGCAGTCCGGACAGAAACTATGGC.

The CDR3 sequence is CSASLLADTYNEQFF. Incomplete CDR3 DNA: TGCAGTGCTAGTCTCCTAGCGGATACCTACAATGAG. The rearrangement uses TRBV20-1 and TRBJ2-1; 7 bases line up with TRBD2. The DNA ends 3 residues before the CDR3 does, and the rest of the CDR3 is filled in from the germline J gene. The CDR3 sequence is 15 residues long. Looked up from germline, CDR1 is DFQATT and CDR2 is SNEGSKA (reference sequence). V was pared by 3 bases and J by 2 bases, with 7 bases of the junction left unmatched.

As regards this clone: Coverage ceases 3 residues before the CDR3 finishes, and the germline J gene fills in the end. The chain has TRBV6-2 or TRBV6-3 and TRBJ2-1; 9 nucleotides match TRBD2. Germline V CDR1 and CDR2: MNHEY, SVGEGT. The CDR3 runs 15 residues. With V trimmed by 6 bases and J by 0 bases, 3 bases remained unmatched. The sequenced part of the CDR3 DNA is TGTGCCAGCAGAATAGCGGGAGTCTCCTACAATGAG. Protein: CASRIAGVSYNE. The complete CDR3 reads CASRIAGVSYNEQFF.

With regard to this clone: The read comes to an end 3 residues before the CDR3 does, leaving the germline J gene to fill in the end. This sequence joins TRBV7-2 and TRBJ1-5, with no clear D. Trimming took 2 bases from V and 0 from J, leaving 5 bases between them. The CDR3 runs to 14 residues. Germline CDR1 is SGHTA and CDR2 is FQGNSA. Partial CDR3 DNA: TGTGCCAGCAGCTTATTTAATAGCAATCAGCCC. It specifies CASSLFNSNQP. The whole CDR3 reads CASSLFNSNQPQHF.